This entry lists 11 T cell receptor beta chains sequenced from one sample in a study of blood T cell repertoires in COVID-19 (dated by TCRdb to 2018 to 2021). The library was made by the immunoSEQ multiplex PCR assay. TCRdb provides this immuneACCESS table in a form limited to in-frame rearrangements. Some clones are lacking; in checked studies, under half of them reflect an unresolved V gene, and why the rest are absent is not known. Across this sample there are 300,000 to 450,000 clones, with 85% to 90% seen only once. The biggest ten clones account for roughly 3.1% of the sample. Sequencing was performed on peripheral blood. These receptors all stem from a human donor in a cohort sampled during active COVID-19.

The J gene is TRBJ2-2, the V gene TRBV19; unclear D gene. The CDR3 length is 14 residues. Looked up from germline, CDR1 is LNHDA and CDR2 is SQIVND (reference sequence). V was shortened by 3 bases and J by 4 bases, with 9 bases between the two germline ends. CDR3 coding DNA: TGTGCCAGTAGTATCGCCCTGAGCACCGGGGAGCTGTTTTTT. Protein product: CASSIALSTGELFF.

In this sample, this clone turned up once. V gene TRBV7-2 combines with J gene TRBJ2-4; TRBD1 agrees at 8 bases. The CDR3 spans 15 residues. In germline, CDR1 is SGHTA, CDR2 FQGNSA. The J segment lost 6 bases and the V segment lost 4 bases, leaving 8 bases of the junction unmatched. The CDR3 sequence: CASSSSPGGVNIQYF. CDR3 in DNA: TGTGCCAGCAGCTCATCCCCAGGGGGCGTAAACATTCAGTACTTC.

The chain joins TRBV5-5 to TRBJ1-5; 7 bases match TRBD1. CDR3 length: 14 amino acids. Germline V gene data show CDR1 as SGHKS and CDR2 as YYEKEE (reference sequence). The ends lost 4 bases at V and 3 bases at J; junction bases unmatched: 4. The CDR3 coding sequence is TGTGCCAGCAGCACGGGACAGTTCAATCAGCCCCAGCATTTT. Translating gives CASSTGQFNQPQHF.

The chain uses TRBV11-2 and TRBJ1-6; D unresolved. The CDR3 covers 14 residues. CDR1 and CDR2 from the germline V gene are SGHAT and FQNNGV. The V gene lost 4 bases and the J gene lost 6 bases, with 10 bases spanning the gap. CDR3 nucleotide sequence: TGTGCCAGCAGCTCGATGGAGCGTAATTCACCCCTCCACTTT. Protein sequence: CASSSMERNSPLHF.

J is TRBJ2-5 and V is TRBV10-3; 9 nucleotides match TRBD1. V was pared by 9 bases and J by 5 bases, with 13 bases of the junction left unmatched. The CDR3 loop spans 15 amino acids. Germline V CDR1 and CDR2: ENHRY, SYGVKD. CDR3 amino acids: CAIRTGAANGETQYF. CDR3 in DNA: TGTGCCATTCGGACAGGGGCGGCAAACGGGGAGACCCAGTACTTC.

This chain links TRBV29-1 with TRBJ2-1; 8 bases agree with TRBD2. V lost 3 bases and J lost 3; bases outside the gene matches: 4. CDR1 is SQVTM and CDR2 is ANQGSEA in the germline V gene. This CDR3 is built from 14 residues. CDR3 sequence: CSVDRRGVYNEQFF. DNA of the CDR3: TGCAGCGTTGATAGGCGGGGGGTCTACAATGAGCAGTTCTTC.

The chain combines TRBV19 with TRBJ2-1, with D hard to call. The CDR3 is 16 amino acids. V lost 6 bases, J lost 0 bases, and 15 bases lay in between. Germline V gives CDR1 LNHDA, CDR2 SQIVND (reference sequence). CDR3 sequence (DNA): TGTGCCAGTAGCCCCCCGCGGCAGACCTCCTACAATGAGCAGTTCTTC. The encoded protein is CASSPPRQTSYNEQFF.

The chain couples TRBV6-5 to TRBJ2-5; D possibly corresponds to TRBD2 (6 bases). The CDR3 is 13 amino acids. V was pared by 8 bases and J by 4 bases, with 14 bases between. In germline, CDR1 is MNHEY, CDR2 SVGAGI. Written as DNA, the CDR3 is TGTGCCAGCTGGGACTCCGTTGTAGAGACCCAGTACTTC. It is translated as CASWDSVVETQYF.

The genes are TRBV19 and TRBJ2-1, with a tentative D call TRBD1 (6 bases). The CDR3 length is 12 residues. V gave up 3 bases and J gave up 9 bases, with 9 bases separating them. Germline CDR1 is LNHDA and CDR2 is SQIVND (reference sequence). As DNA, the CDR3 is TGTGCCAGTAGTATTGGACAGCTTGAGCAGTTCTTC. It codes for CASSIGQLEQFF.

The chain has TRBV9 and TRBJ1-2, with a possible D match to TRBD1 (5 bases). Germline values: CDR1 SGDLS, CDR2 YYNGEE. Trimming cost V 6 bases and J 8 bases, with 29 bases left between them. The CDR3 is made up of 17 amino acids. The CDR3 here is CASMNGRGVRGTNGYTF. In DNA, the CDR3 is TGTGCCAGCATGAACGGCCGTGGGGTACGGGGGACTAACGGCTACACCTTC.

CDR3: CASRGGAEYEQYF. The CDR3 DNA reads TGTGCCAGCAGGGGCGGGGCGGAATACGAGCAGTACTTC. The rearrangement joins TRBV27 to TRBJ2-7; maybe TRBD2 (6 bases). The germline CDR1 and CDR2 sequences are MNHEY and SMNVEV (reference sequence). V was cut by 6 bases and J by 4 bases, with 13 bases left in between. There are 13 residues in the CDR3.